The 25 T cell receptor beta chains below were found in one sample sequenced in a study of cytomegalovirus exposure and HLA in healthy donors. PCR used 60 Vbeta primers and 13 Jbeta primers. Using immunoSEQ multiplex PCR, the repertoire was profiled, and TCRdb retains in-frame clones only, with some absent. There are fewer than 200,000 clones in the sample; roughly 80% occur only once, and 0.77% lies in the top ten. Sequencing was done on a sample of PBMCs. These receptors were taken from a woman under 30 in good health and CMV-seronegative.

The V gene is TRBV28, the J gene TRBJ1-1; the D is unclear. This CDR3 is built from 13 residues. CDR1 is MDHEN, CDR2 SYDVKM, per germline. Trimming removed 6 bases at V and 4 bases at J, with 12 bases between. Written as DNA, the CDR3 is TGTGCCAGCAGCCCTGGGAGTGGCACTGAAGCTTTCTTT. It is translated as CASSPGSGTEAFF. Full variable domain (remainder filled in from reference TRBV28 and TRBJ1-1): DVKVTQSSRYLVKRTGEKVFLECVQDMDHENMFWYRQDPGLGLRLIYFSYDVKMKEKGDIPEGYSVSREKKERFSLILESASTNQTSMYLCASSPGSGTEAFFGQGTRLTVV.

CDR3 region: CASSLASVTSTDTQYF. CDR3 nucleotides: TGTGCCAGCAGCTTAGCAAGTGTTACTAGCACAGATACGCAGTATTTT. This sequence joins TRBV7-2 and TRBJ2-3; the D is unclear. Trimming shortened V by 0 bases and J by 0 bases, and 10 bases separated the two germline ends. The CDR3 has 16 amino acids. Germline V gene lookup returns CDR1 SGHTA and CDR2 FQGNSA.

This chain joins TRBV11-2 and TRBJ2-1, with 9 bases aligning to TRBD2. CDR1 and CDR2 from the germline V gene are SGHAT and FQNNGV. The CDR3 loop spans 15 amino acids. V was clipped by 3 bases and J by 7 bases; unmatched bases: 7. CDR3 protein: CASSFGGTSWNEQFF. The CDR3 region has the DNA TGTGCCAGCAGCTTTGGGGGGACTAGCTGGAATGAGCAGTTCTTC.

Comment on this clone: Other nucleotide sequences in the sample specify the same CDR3. This chain joins TRBV11-2 and TRBJ2-5; no firm D call. CDR1 and CDR2 (germline): SGHAT, FQNNGV. The CDR3 is 11 residues long. The germline V and J ends were trimmed by 5 bases and 4 bases, with 5 bases remaining between them. The CDR3 sequence is CASSPGETQYF. DNA for the CDR3: TGTGCCAGCAGCCCCGGAGAGACCCAGTACTTC.

This clone was detected only once. The V call is TRBV13, the J call TRBJ2-2, with D maybe TRBD2 (6 bases). With 5 bases removed from V and 4 bases from J, the gap between germline ends came to 14 bases. This CDR3 spans 15 amino acids. Germline V gene lookup returns CDR1 PRHDT and CDR2 FYEKMQ (reference sequence). CDR3 amino acids: CASSRRRVATGELFF. The CDR3 region has the DNA TGTGCCAGCAGCCGTAGGAGGGTAGCCACCGGGGAGCTGTTTTTT.

The chain has TRBV28 and TRBJ2-5, with D tentatively TRBD2 (5 bases). The V gene's germline CDR1 is MDHEN and CDR2 SYDVKM. The ends were cut back, 8 bases at V and 4 bases at J, with 14 bases in the middle. The CDR3 length is 13 residues. CDR3 in DNA: TGTGCCAGCGGTACGGAGGTTGGAGAGACCCAGTACTTC. This codes for CASGTEVGETQYF.

About this clone itself: Mismatch with germline at one junction end may stem from a read error. The sample holds other DNA sequences that translate to the same CDR3. This chain connects TRBV4-1 to TRBJ1-3; D gene uncertain. The CDR3 is 15 residues long. In germline, CDR1 is MGHRA, CDR2 YSYEKL. CDR3 protein: CASSPPGGSGNTIYF. The DNA for the CDR3 is TGCGCCAGCAGCCCCCCGGGTGGGAGTGGAAACACTATATATTTT.

J is TRBJ2-5 and V is TRBV7-9; 14 bases match TRBD2. Germline-derived CDR1 and CDR2 are SEHNR and FQNEAQ (reference sequence). The CDR3 has 16 residues. V lost 8 bases to trimming and J lost 2 bases; unmatched junction nucleotides: 7. The CDR3 region has the DNA TGTGCCAGCTCGGGACTAGCGGGAGTATCACAAGAGACCCAGTACTTC. This encodes CASSGLAGVSQETQYF.

The chain is built from TRBV6-1 and TRBJ1-2, with D possibly being TRBD1 (6 bases). Germline V gene sequence: CDR1 MNHNS, CDR2 SASEGT. The germline V and J ends were trimmed by 6 bases and 4 bases, with 15 bases remaining between them. The CDR3 covers 14 residues. CDR3 nucleotides: TGTGCCAGCAGCCCAGGGGAGATAGGCTATGGCTACACCTTC. It translates to CASSPGEIGYGYTF.

The J gene is TRBJ2-5, the V gene TRBV5-1, with TRBD2 matching over 7 bases. Germline V gene data show CDR1 as SGHRS and CDR2 as YFSETQ. V shed 0 bases, J shed 5 bases, and the junction held 10 bases outside the gene matches. The CDR3 runs to 16 residues. The CDR3 spells CASSLVLRGEGETQYF. In DNA, the CDR3 is TGCGCCAGCAGCTTGGTTCTGAGAGGGGAGGGGGAGACCCAGTACTTC. Full variable domain (outside the CDR3, taken from reference TRBV5-1 and TRBJ2-5): KAGVTQTPRYLIKTRGQQVTLSCSPISGHRSVSWYQQTPGQGLQFLFEYFSETQRNKGNFPGRFSGRQFSNSRSEMNVSTLELGDSALYLCASSLVLRGEGETQYFGPGTRLLVL.

The rearrangement uses TRBV28 and TRBJ2-7; 7 bases align to TRBD2. Trimming removed 11 bases from V and 3 bases from J; junction bases left unmatched: 13. Germline-derived CDR1 and CDR2 are MDHEN and SYDVKM. The length of the CDR3 is 14 residues. CDR3 bases: TGTGCCTCCGGTCGCGGGAGAGTTCTCTACGAGCAGTACTTC. It translates to CASGRGRVLYEQYF.

The chain uses TRBV7-2 and TRBJ1-3, with D tentatively TRBD1 (6 bases). The CDR3 totals 15 residues. Germline CDR1 and CDR2: SGHTA and FQGNSA. Between the trimmed V and J ends, which lost 1 base and 4 bases, there was a span of 11 bases. The CDR3 DNA is TGTGCCAGCAGCTTAGGAACAGGGCGAGGAAACACCATATATTTT. Translated, it gives CASSLGTGRGNTIYF. Full variable domain (rest looked up from reference TRBV7-2 and TRBJ1-3): GAGVSQSPSNKVTEKGKDVELRCDPISGHTALYWYRQSLGQGLEFLIYFQGNSAPDKSGLPSDRFSAERTGGSVSTLTIQRTQQEDSAVYLCASSLGTGRGNTIYFGEGSWLTVV.

CDR3 DNA sequence: TGTGCCTGGAGTCCGTCGACACGGGCTTTCTTT. Translating gives CAWSPSTRAFF. The chain recombines TRBV30 with TRBJ1-1; no definite D call. The CDR3 has 11 residues. Per the germline V gene, CDR1 is GTSNPN and CDR2 is SVGIG (reference sequence). Trimming cost V 2 bases and J 11 bases, with 12 bases left between them.

A single count supports this clone. The V and J genes are TRBV28 and TRBJ2-1; D perhaps matches TRBD1 (5 bases). V was shortened by 7 bases and J by 6 bases, with 22 bases between the two germline ends. This CDR3 is 16 amino acids long. The germline V gene encodes CDR1 MDHEN and CDR2 SYDVKM. Here the CDR3 reads CASTQSGKGYSNEQFF. Here the CDR3 DNA reads TGTGCCAGCACCCAATCCGGTAAGGGGTATAGCAATGAGCAGTTCTTC.

The chain's CDR3 is CASSPPTGTSFTYEQYF. The CDR3, as DNA: TGTGCCAGCAGTCCACCAACCGGGACTAGCTTCACCTACGAGCAGTACTTC. The genes are TRBV27 and TRBJ2-7; 9 positions agree with TRBD2. The CDR3 covers 17 residues. Germline V gene data show CDR1 as MNHEY and CDR2 as SMNVEV (reference sequence). The ends lost 5 bases at V and 2 bases at J; junction bases unmatched: 13.

This rearrangement joins TRBV6-1 to TRBJ1-1, with D possibly TRBD1 on 5 matching bases. Germline-derived CDR1 and CDR2 are MNHNS and SASEGT. The V end was cut by 4 bases, the J end by 1 base, with 10 bases between. CDR3 length: 14 residues. CDR3 sequence (DNA): TGTGCCAGCAGTGTCAAGACAGAGAACACTGAAGCTTTCTTT. The encoded protein is CASSVKTENTEAFF.

This sequence joins TRBV6-6 and TRBJ2-5; no reliable D call. Trimming removed 0 bases at V and 4 bases at J, with 12 bases between. CDR3 length equals 15 residues. Germline assignment: CDR1 MNHNY and CDR2 SVGAGI (reference sequence). The CDR3 here is CASSYSIGGSETQYF. DNA of the CDR3: TGTGCCAGCAGTTACTCGATCGGCGGTTCAGAGACCCAGTACTTC.

The chain combines TRBV9 with TRBJ2-2, with 14 bases aligning to TRBD2. J lost 2 bases, V lost 1 base, and 13 bases had no gene match. From germline, CDR1 is SGDLS and CDR2 YYNGEE. The CDR3 has 21 amino acids. The CDR3 loop reads CASSVHAPGLAGVRNTGELFF. The CDR3 nucleotides read TGTGCCAGCAGCGTACATGCCCCGGGACTAGCGGGAGTAAGAAACACCGGGGAGCTGTTTTTT.

The V call is TRBV7-2, the J call TRBJ2-7; no clear D. The CDR3 has 12 residues. With 2 bases removed from V and 3 bases from J, the gap between germline ends came to 5 bases. Germline CDR1 SGHTA, CDR2 FQGNSA. The CDR3 nucleotides read TGTGCCAGCAGCTTAATCTACTACGAGCAGTACTTC. Protein product: CASSLIYYEQYF.

The chain combines TRBV7-3 with TRBJ2-3; D gene uncertain. Germline V CDR1 and CDR2: SGHTA, FQGTGA. The CDR3 has 14 residues. V was shortened by 5 bases and J by 1 base, with 10 bases between the two germline ends. DNA for the CDR3: TGTGCCAGCAGCGCCTTCCTACGCACAGATACGCAGTATTTT. This sequence encodes CASSAFLRTDTQYF.

J is TRBJ2-7 and V is TRBV15; 7 bases fit TRBD2. The CDR3 totals 13 residues. CDR1 is LNHNV and CDR2 is YYDKDF in the germline V gene (reference sequence). The V and J ends lost 8 bases and 2 bases, in that order; junction bases with no gene match: 6. The CDR3 here is CATGGGVPYEQYF. The CDR3 DNA reads as TGTGCCACCGGGGGGGGAGTCCCCTACGAGCAGTACTTC.

The chain links TRBV9 to TRBJ2-7; 13 bases line up with TRBD2. Germline V lookup: CDR1 SGDLS, CDR2 YYNGEE. The J segment lost 4 bases and the V segment lost 3 bases, leaving 1 base of the junction unmatched. The CDR3 runs to 14 residues. CDR3 nucleotides: TGTGCCAGCAGCGGGGGACTAGCGGGATACGAGCAGTACTTC. Translated: CASSGGLAGYEQYF.

The genes are TRBV27 and TRBJ2-7; 12 bases line up with TRBD2. J lost 6 bases, V lost 3 bases, and 9 bases had no gene match. The CDR3 runs 16 residues. The V gene's germline CDR1 is MNHEY and CDR2 SMNVEV (reference sequence). The DNA for the CDR3 is TGTGCCAGCAGTTTGGGGAGACTAGCGGGAGTTAGCGAGCAGTACTTC. It is translated as CASSLGRLAGVSEQYF.

The chain uses TRBV18 and TRBJ1-5; D might be TRBD1 (6 bases). V lost 5 bases, J lost 1 base, and 15 bases lay in between. Per the germline V gene, CDR1 is KGHSH and CDR2 is LQKENI. The CDR3 covers 16 residues. The CDR3 sequence is CASSSTSGESNQPQHF. The CDR3 coding sequence is TGTGCCAGCTCATCCACATCAGGGGAGAGCAATCAGCCCCAGCATTTT.

CDR3 in DNA: TGTGCCATCAGCTCCGGGACTAACCCGGGCGAGGAGCAGTTCTTC. Residues: CAISSGTNPGEEQFF. This chain uses TRBV10-3 with TRBJ2-1, with 7 bases lining up with TRBD2. Germline trimming cut 6 bases from V and 10 bases from J; bases unmatched to any gene: 15. The CDR3 contains 15 residues. CDR1 and CDR2 from the germline V gene are ENHRY and SYGVKD.